This T cell receptor beta chain was found in a study of somatic reversion in DOCK8 deficiency (dated by TCRdb to about 2020). The study in broad terms: The study compared T cell receptor beta repertoires of DOCK8-deficient patients, DOCK8-revertant patients and healthy volunteers. The ways in which somatic reversion of pathogenic DOCK8 variants alters lymphocyte differentiation and function in DOCK8 deficiency were investigated. DOCK8-deficient patients in the study had been reported previously. Findings and caveats that apply to the study as a whole: The methods did not specify, sample by sample, whether the source material for each sample was whole blood or PBMCs.

The V and J ends are trimmed by 5 bases and 0 bases, leaving 11 bases between them. From the cysteine up to the phenylalanine, the CDR3 has a length of 15 residues. The DNA shown is the 45-base CDR3, in frame from base 1. Receptor amplification or capture employed multiplex PCR. Using EuroClonality-NGS primers, the TRB libraries were generated through a one-step amplicon PCR run on approximately 100 ng genomic DNA. Sequencing of the TRB amplicons was carried out on Illumina MiSeq instruments using 2 x 250 bp version 2 chemistry. The authors' pipeline ran thus. IMGT/HighV-QUEST was the tool used for both primary TRB sequence analysis and V(D)J annotation. Once nonfunctional clones had been removed and the data downsampled for comparisons between samples, VDJtools was used to evaluate repertoire diversity and composition. The public sequencing data were trimmed at Q25 with fastp and processed into clonotypes with MiXCR by TCRdb, which kept only in-frame beta chains. Entries that share a CDR3 protein sequence are merged under the most common genes and DNA. TCRdb, not the original authors, processed these V and J calls. This sample holds 2,000 to 3,000 distinct CDR3 sequences; under 30% were observed only once. The top ten clonotypes cover over 7.5% of the sample.

Of note for this clonotype: The clone's antigen remains unknown. Base qualities are missing; no much larger clone stands one base away.

Blood for healthy controls was obtained from volunteer donors provided by blood services in Australia and France. For the TCR repertoire analysis, genomic DNA was extracted either from whole blood samples or from PBMCs. The clonotype comes from a human donor in good health. The sequenced sample was peripheral blood. The chain was built from TRBV12-3 or TRBV12-4 and TRBJ2-1, with no confidently assigned D gene. The CDR3 sequence is CASSGPLTSYNEQFF. The DNA sequence is as follows: TGTGCCAGCAGTGGGCCCCTAACCTCCTACAATGAGCAGTTCTTC.